Reported below is one TCR beta chain. The antigen is not known. The data originate from a study of T cell repertoires in cytomegalovirus infection. Study-level results: Pooled public TCR beta family frequency picked out CMV carriers with the relevant HLA. HLA-C-restricted, CMV-specific TCR beta clonotypes were dominant ex vivo.

With 3 bases removed from V and 4 bases from J, the gap between germline ends came to 13 bases. The CDR3 has 15 amino acids. CDR1 and CDR2 (germline): LNHDA, SQIVND (reference sequence). Each CDR3 protein is one row after TCRdb ran MiXCR on the reads. The data contain 900,000 to 950,000 distinct CDR3 sequences, roughly 30% of them seen just once; the ten biggest clones take up roughly 13%. This TCR derives from a human donor in good health (CMV status not recorded). Some clones in this sample may be carry-over from other donors' samples. The sample consisted of cultured CD8+ T cells from PBMCs, taken from culture after CMV antigen stimulation. The chain recombines TRBV19 with TRBJ2-1; a weak D match, TRBD2 (6 bases). In DNA form, the CDR3 reads TGTGCCAGTAGTATTTTCAGCGGGCGGTACAATGAGCAGTTCTTC. This gives the protein CASSIFSGRYNEQFF.